The next 7 T cell receptor beta chains were all read from a single sample in a study of blood T cell repertoires in COVID-19 (dated by TCRdb to 2019 to 2021). The library was prepared using the immunoSEQ multiplex PCR assay. TCRdb's version of the immuneACCESS table is confined to in-frame rearrangements and falls short of the full clone set. An unresolved V gene accounts for under half of the shortfall where checked; the remainder is of unknown origin. The sample data list about 110,000 clones, and 65% to 80% of these were observed just once. In total, the top ten clones hold around 1.7% of the sample. The sequencing sample was made of peripheral blood. These TCRs come from a woman aged 40 to 55 with acute or convalescent COVID-19.

The rearrangement uses TRBV5-1 and TRBJ2-2, with 15 bases lining up with TRBD2. CDR3 size: 18 residues. Looked up from germline, CDR1 is SGHRS and CDR2 is YFSETQ. J gave up 4 bases and V 4 bases, and 8 bases lay outside the gene matches. CDR3 DNA: TGCGCCAGCAGCGGACTAGCGGGGGGGCATCTGGGCACCGGGGAGCTGTTTTTT. Its translation: CASSGLAGGHLGTGELFF.

The chain couples TRBV7-2 to TRBJ1-2, with a tentative D call TRBD1 (6 bases). The CDR3 is made up of 16 amino acids. Germline values: CDR1 SGHTA, CDR2 FQGNSA. V lost 2 bases to trimming and J lost 6 bases, with 19 bases between them. The CDR3 DNA is TGTGCCAGCAGCTTAATGTCCGGGGCAGGGGCAAATGGCTACACCTTC. Its protein product is CASSLMSGAGANGYTF.

The chain employs TRBV7-2 and TRBJ1-4; the D gene is possibly TRBD1 (6 bases). The CDR3 contains 15 residues. The germline V gene encodes CDR1 SGHTA and CDR2 FQGNSA. V was pared by 1 base and J by 12 bases, with 18 bases between. CDR3 region: CASSLVGGAGTELFF. The CDR3 nucleotides are TGTGCCAGCAGCTTAGTTGGGGGGGCAGGTACCGAACTGTTTTTT.

This rearrangement joins TRBV6-5 to TRBJ2-6, with D unclear. This CDR3 is built from 13 residues. Germline V gene sequence: CDR1 MNHEY, CDR2 SVGAGI. V shed 5 bases and J shed 3 bases, with 5 bases lying between them. CDR3 loop: CASSPRGANVLTF. For the CDR3, the DNA is TGTGCCAGCAGTCCTCGTGGGGCCAACGTCCTGACTTTC.

The V call is TRBV24-1, the J call TRBJ2-5; 9 bases are shared with TRBD1. Germline V CDR1 and CDR2: KGHDR, SFDVKD. Unmatched junction bases numbered 2, after V lost 3 bases and J lost 4 bases. This CDR3 has 14 residues. The CDR3 sequence is CATSDLGQGETQYF. The CDR3 DNA sequence: TGTGCCACCAGTGATCTGGGACAGGGAGAGACCCAGTACTTC.

The chain is built from TRBV2 and TRBJ2-7, with 11 bases that match TRBD1. The trim removed 4 bases at V and 3 bases at J, leaving 2 bases unmatched. The germline V gene encodes CDR1 SNHLY and CDR2 FYNNEI. The CDR3 covers 14 residues. CDR3 residues: CASSGGTGGYEQYF. CDR3 nucleotides: TGTGCCAGCAGTGGCGGGACAGGGGGCTACGAGCAGTACTTC.

The chain uses TRBV19 and TRBJ2-5; 7 positions match TRBD1. CDR3 length: 11 amino acids. V lost 8 bases, J lost 3 bases, and 0 bases stayed unmatched. Germline V lookup: CDR1 LNHDA, CDR2 SQIVND (reference sequence). DNA for the CDR3: TGTGCCAGTCAGGGGGAAGAGACCCAGTACTTC. It yields the protein CASQGEETQYF.